These 24 T cell receptor beta chains came from one sample sequenced in a study of shared clonotypes between healthy human individuals. CD45RO-negative CD8 cells positively selected for CCR7 made up the naive population, which excluded terminally differentiated effector memory CD45RA+ cells. Repertoires were generated with immunoSEQ multiplex PCR, while TCRdb's copy carries only in-frame clones and drops some. The sample lists some 2.1 million clones, around 95% occurring once. The sequencing sample was made of naive CD8+ T cells from PBMCs. The receptors originated from a man younger than 35 in good health. Some clones in this sample may be carry-over from other donors' samples.

The V and J genes are TRBV7-9 and TRBJ2-5; 11 bases are a match to TRBD2. The junction had 7 bases not matched to a gene; V was cut back by 5 bases and J by 5 bases. CDR3 length: 15 residues. The germline CDR1 and CDR2 sequences are SEHNR and FQNEAQ (reference sequence). The CDR3 reads CASSHLAGGAETQYF. In nucleotides, the CDR3 is TGTGCCAGCAGCCACCTAGCGGGAGGAGCTGAGACCCAGTACTTC.

This chain connects TRBV6-6 to TRBJ2-5, with D maybe TRBD1 (5 bases). CDR1 is MNHNY, CDR2 SVGAGI, per germline (reference sequence). The CDR3 is 14 residues long. Trimming stripped 2 bases from V and 0 bases from J, with 7 bases between. The CDR3 nucleotides read TGTGCCAGCAGTTACCCGACAGACCAAGAGACCCAGTACTTC. Its translation is CASSYPTDQETQYF.

Remarks on this clone: Other DNA sequences of this sample code for an identical CDR3. This chain connects TRBV28 to TRBJ1-1; 7 positions match TRBD1. CDR1 is MDHEN and CDR2 is SYDVKM in the germline V gene. This CDR3 has 15 amino acids. The trim removed 2 bases at V and 1 base at J, leaving 4 bases unmatched. The CDR3 reads CASSLIAGGNTEAFF. CDR3 nucleotide sequence: TGTGCCAGCAGTTTAATAGCAGGGGGGAACACTGAAGCTTTCTTT.

The chain employs TRBV5-4 and TRBJ1-3, with D perhaps TRBD1 (5 bases). This CDR3 has 16 amino acids. Between the trimmed V and J ends, which lost 0 bases and 0 bases, there was a span of 10 bases. Germline V lookup: CDR1 SGHNT, CDR2 YYREEE (reference sequence). The CDR3 region has the DNA TGTGCCAGCAGCTTGGATCTGGGGCACTCTGGAAACACCATATATTTT. Its translation: CASSLDLGHSGNTIYF.

The chain carries TRBV2 and TRBJ2-2; the D is unclear. V dropped 0 bases and J dropped 5 bases, with 13 bases sitting between them. The CDR3 sequence is 16 residues long. Germline-derived CDR1 and CDR2 are SNHLY and FYNNEI. CDR3 sequence reads: CASSEASLGWTGELFF. As DNA, the CDR3 is TGTGCCAGCAGTGAAGCCTCCCTCGGGTGGACCGGGGAGCTGTTTTTT.

This clone was observed once. The V and J genes are TRBV29-1 and TRBJ2-1, with 8 bases matching TRBD1. Germline values: CDR1 SQVTM, CDR2 ANQGSEA. The CDR3 loop spans 16 amino acids. Unmatched junction bases numbered 8, after V lost 1 base and J lost 3 bases. CDR3 bases: TGCAGCGTTGAAGGCCTGACAGGGGCCGTCTACAATGAGCAGTTCTTC. It translates to CSVEGLTGAVYNEQFF.

The chain has TRBV27 and TRBJ2-2, with unresolved D. Looked up from germline, CDR1 is MNHEY and CDR2 is SMNVEV (reference sequence). Trimming removed 1 base from V and 1 base from J, with 7 bases in between. The CDR3 extends over 15 amino acids. The DNA for the CDR3 is TGTGCCAGCAGTTTATTCCCTAAGAACACCGGGGAGCTGTTTTTT. Its translation is CASSLFPKNTGELFF.

This chain uses TRBV6-5 with TRBJ2-1; maybe TRBD1 (5 bases). Trimming removed 2 bases from V and 0 bases from J, with 8 bases in between. CDR1 is MNHEY and CDR2 is SVGAGI in the germline V gene. This CDR3 has 15 residues. CDR3 sequence (DNA): TGTGCCAGCAGTTACGGGGCTTTCTCCTACAATGAGCAGTTCTTC. Translation: CASSYGAFSYNEQFF.

This sequence joins TRBV6-6 and TRBJ1-2, with D perhaps matching TRBD1 (5 bases). The CDR3 runs to 14 residues. Germline V gene sequence: CDR1 MNHNY, CDR2 SVGAGI (reference sequence). Trimming stripped 6 bases from V and 4 bases from J, with 15 bases between. Written as DNA, the CDR3 is TGTGCCAGCAGGGAGTTCGGGACTCTCTATGGCTACACCTTC. This sequence encodes CASREFGTLYGYTF.

The rearrangement uses TRBV29-1 and TRBJ2-5, with 12 bases lining up with TRBD2. The CDR3 is 14 amino acids. Germline-derived CDR1 and CDR2 are SQVTM and ANQGSEA. Germline trimming cut 4 bases from V and 4 bases from J; bases unmatched to any gene: 4. DNA for the CDR3: TGCAGCGTTGGGCTAGCGGGAGGGGTAGAGACCCAGTACTTC. Its protein product is CSVGLAGGVETQYF.

V gene TRBV6-5 combines with J gene TRBJ2-2, with 8 bases matching TRBD1. This CDR3 region has 15 residues. After removal of 5 bases from V and 0 bases from J, the junction contained 2 bases not matched to a gene. Per the germline V gene, CDR1 is MNHEY and CDR2 is SVGAGI. CDR3 protein: CASSKDRANTGELFF. For the CDR3, the DNA is TGTGCCAGCAGTAAGGACAGGGCGAACACCGGGGAGCTGTTTTTT.

This clone came up a few times. The J gene is TRBJ1-5, the V gene TRBV28; 7 bases align to TRBD1. This CDR3 comprises 14 residues. V gave up 5 bases and J gave up 5 bases; unmatched junction bases: 6. Per the germline V gene, CDR1 is MDHEN and CDR2 is SYDVKM. In DNA, the CDR3 is TGTGCCAGCAGTCCCGGGGACAGCTATCAGCCCCAGCATTTT. This sequence encodes CASSPGDSYQPQHF.

In nucleotides, the CDR3 is TGTGCCAGCAGCAAAGGGGACTACTCTGGCACAGATACGCAGTATTTT. It yields the protein CASSKGDYSGTDTQYF. J is TRBJ2-3 and V is TRBV11-3; 7 nucleotides line up with TRBD2. The germline gives CDR1 SGHNT, CDR2 YENEEA. The CDR3 runs to 16 residues. J was trimmed by 1 base and V by 5 bases; bases with no gene match: 9. The full variable domain, rest sourced from reference TRBV11-3 and TRBJ2-3, is EAGVVQSPRYKIIEKKQPVAFWCNPISGHNTLYWYLQNLGQGPELLIRYENEEAVDDSQLPKDRFSAERLKGVDSTLKIQPAELGDSAVYLCASSKGDYSGTDTQYFGPGTRLTVL.

V and J are TRBV25-1 and TRBJ1-4; the D gene is possibly TRBD1 (6 bases). The ends were cut back, 3 bases at V and 7 bases at J, with 15 bases in the middle. The CDR3 length is 15 residues. The V gene's germline CDR1 is MGHDK and CDR2 SYGVNS. CDR3: CASSDLQGGSEKLFF. For the CDR3, the DNA is TGTGCCAGCAGTGACCTACAGGGCGGGAGTGAAAAACTGTTTTTT.

The chain employs TRBV5-1 and TRBJ2-1; 8 nucleotides match TRBD1. Germline V gives CDR1 SGHRS, CDR2 YFSETQ. CDR3 length: 17 residues. The trim removed 0 bases at V and 2 bases at J, leaving 7 bases unmatched. Here the CDR3 reads CASSLGVGTGPYNEQFF. As DNA, the CDR3 is TGCGCCAGCAGCTTGGGAGTTGGGACAGGCCCCTACAATGAGCAGTTCTTC.

The V and J genes are TRBV7-3 and TRBJ2-7, with a possible D match to TRBD2 (7 bases). Trimming cost V 5 bases and J 7 bases, with 18 bases left between them. This CDR3 is 14 amino acids long. Germline V gene lookup returns CDR1 SGHTA and CDR2 FQGTGA. CDR3 residues: CASSPGGRAGEQYF. DNA of the CDR3: TGTGCCAGCAGCCCCGGGGGGCGAGCGGGAGAGCAGTACTTC.

This chain joins TRBV10-3 and TRBJ2-7; D is ambiguous. This CDR3 contains 14 residues. V was clipped by 0 bases and J by 3 bases, with 9 bases between them. Germline CDR1 is ENHRY and CDR2 is SYGVKD. The DNA for the CDR3 is TGTGCCATCAGTGAGTCGGTGGATCTCTACGAGCAGTACTTC. This translates into CAISESVDLYEQYF.

This clone showed up just a few times. J is TRBJ1-4 and V is TRBV30; a possible D gene is TRBD1 (6 bases). Germline CDR1 is GTSNPN and CDR2 is SVGIG (reference sequence). V was pared by 2 bases and J by 8 bases, with 21 bases between. The CDR3 totals 16 residues. CDR3 loop: CAWSRGSGVAGEKLFF. DNA for the CDR3: TGTGCCTGGAGTAGGGGGTCCGGCGTAGCTGGAGAAAAACTGTTTTTT.

The sample holds a few counts of this clone. The gene calls are TRBV7-9 and TRBJ1-1; D gene uncertain. The length of the CDR3 is 16 residues. Germline assignment: CDR1 SEHNR and CDR2 FQNEAQ (reference sequence). Trimming removed 5 bases at V and 1 base at J, with 17 bases between. Written as DNA, the CDR3 is TGTGCCAGCAGCCCCCGTTTTTACAGCGCGAACACTGAAGCTTTCTTT. Its translation: CASSPRFYSANTEAFF.

With regard to this clone: Other DNA sequences in the sample encode the same CDR3. The V gene is TRBV28, the J gene TRBJ1-2, with D uncertain. Trimming removed 5 bases from V and 0 bases from J, with 7 bases in between. Per the germline V gene, CDR1 is MDHEN and CDR2 is SYDVKM. This CDR3 has 13 amino acids. CDR3: CASSPSSNYGYTF. DNA for the CDR3: TGTGCCAGCAGTCCCAGTTCTAACTATGGCTACACCTTC.

The table lists this clone with a count of one. The chain joins TRBV27 to TRBJ2-5; maybe TRBD1 (7 bases). Germline V gene data show CDR1 as MNHEY and CDR2 as SMNVEV (reference sequence). The CDR3 is 16 amino acids. V lost 6 bases to trimming and J lost 5 bases, with 22 bases between them. The CDR3 sequence is CASRPIRQGGWETQYF. CDR3 nucleotides: TGTGCCAGCAGACCCATCCGACAGGGAGGATGGGAGACCCAGTACTTC.

The chain has TRBV7-9 and TRBJ1-1; TRBD1 is a possible D gene (5 bases). V dropped 1 base and J dropped 1 base, with 13 bases sitting between them. CDR3 length: 16 amino acids. CDR1 SEHNR and CDR2 FQNEAQ come from the germline V gene (reference sequence). CDR3 residues: CASSLVEIGANTEAFF. In DNA form, the CDR3 reads TGTGCCAGCAGCTTAGTGGAAATAGGGGCGAACACTGAAGCTTTCTTT.

V gene TRBV4-1 combines with J gene TRBJ2-7, with TRBD1 identical over 8 bases. Per the germline V gene, CDR1 is MGHRA and CDR2 is YSYEKL. The CDR3 runs to 16 residues. The V gene end was trimmed by 2 bases and the J gene end by 3 bases; junction bases not matched to a gene: 9. DNA of the CDR3: TGCGCCAGCAGCCAATTGTATACAGGGGGTGGCTACGAGCAGTACTTC. It translates to CASSQLYTGGGYEQYF.

The chain recombines TRBV19 with TRBJ1-1; D is perhaps TRBD1 (5 bases). The CDR3 consists of 16 residues. V shed 8 bases and J shed 5 bases, with 24 bases lying between them. Per germline, CDR1 LNHDA and CDR2 SQIVND (reference sequence). This chain's CDR3 is CASSKGAIGPGTEAFF. The DNA of the CDR3 is TGTGCCAGTTCGAAAGGGGCCATAGGACCGGGGACTGAAGCTTTCTTT.